Shown below are 5 T cell receptor beta chains from a single sample sequenced in a study of blood T cell repertoires in COVID-19. Produced via immunoSEQ multiplex PCR; TCRdb's table is partial and in-frame only. Among approximately 230,000 clones listed, about 90% were seen once. The source material was PBMCs or T cells enriched from blood (not recorded which). The source of these receptors is a woman under 30 who had recovered from COVID-19.

The chain joins TRBV5-1 to TRBJ1-6; 7 bases are a match to TRBD1. This CDR3 comprises 13 residues. Germline V lookup: CDR1 SGHRS, CDR2 YFSETQ. J was trimmed by 13 bases and V by 4 bases; bases with no gene match: 8. The CDR3 coding sequence is TGCGCCAGCAGCACTGACAGGGATTTTCCCCTCCACTTT. Translating it yields CASSTDRDFPLHF.

As for this clone: At one end, the junction sequence differs from germline, possibly due to a read error. This chain joins TRBV4-3 and TRBJ1-2; D remains ambiguous. Germline CDR1 is LGHNA and CDR2 is YSLEER. This CDR3 contains 13 residues. The CDR3 spells CASSEDGSYGYTF. For the CDR3, the DNA is TGCGCCAGCAGCGAAGACGGTAGCTATGGCTACACCTTC.

The chain couples TRBV24-1 to TRBJ2-2, with 8 bases fitting TRBD1. In germline, CDR1 is KGHDR, CDR2 SFDVKD. J gave up 1 base and V 6 bases, and 9 bases lay outside the gene matches. The CDR3 has 17 residues. DNA for the CDR3: TGTGCCACCAGTACACCAGGGGGCTGGGGGAACACCGGGGAGCTGTTTTTT. It codes for CATSTPGGWGNTGELFF.

The chain is built from TRBV15 and TRBJ2-2; 10 nucleotides match TRBD2. The CDR3 totals 14 residues. Germline loops: CDR1 LNHNV, CDR2 YYDKDF (reference sequence). V shed 8 bases and J 10 bases; nucleotides not matched to a gene: 10. CDR3 protein: CATQRSGGLAELFF. The CDR3 DNA reads TGTGCCACCCAACGTAGCGGGGGGTTGGCGGAGCTGTTTTTT.

As regards this clone: Other DNA sequences from this sample encode an identical CDR3 as well. The chain uses TRBV5-1 and TRBJ1-2; 7 nucleotides agree with TRBD1. The CDR3 runs 13 residues. The V segment lost 4 bases and the J segment 2 bases; nucleotides outside the gene matches: 2. CDR1 and CDR2 (germline): SGHRS, YFSETQ. CDR3 in DNA: TGCGCCAGCAGCCCGGGACAGAACTATGGCTACACCTTC. Protein sequence: CASSPGQNYGYTF.